This T cell receptor beta chain was captured in a study of T-cell memory formation after mild COVID-19. The V end lost 0 bases, the J end lost 9 bases, and 6 bases lay between the germline ends. From germline, CDR1 is LGHDT and CDR2 YNNKEL (reference sequence). The length of the CDR3 is 12 residues. From the 5' RACE reads, TCRdb called clonotypes with MiXCR, one entry per CDR3 protein. The repertoire holds approximately 580,000 distinct CDR3 sequences, with just over 20% as singletons. In this sample, this clonotype turned up a few times. Sequences were obtained from PBMCs or a T cell subset sorted from them (not recorded which). The chain uses TRBV3-1 and TRBJ2-1; D is unclear. This clonotype was obtained from an adult woman who had mild COVID-19 (a few samples of this study predate the infection). Cell type and time point are not known. The CDR3 protein is CASSQEISEQFF. For the CDR3, the DNA is TGTGCCAGCAGCCAAGAAATCAGTGAGCAGTTCTTC.